This TCR beta chain was obtained from a study of Ad26.COV2.S vaccination and SARS-CoV-2 variants. Regarding the study as a whole: Post-vaccination spike-specific CD8+ and CD4+ T cell responses reportedly had substantial breadth.

Treatment here: around 19 received Ad26.COV2.S at low or high dose, single or two shots; several received placebo; per-sample allocation not given. Material that was analyzed had been drawn on day 63 after the first vaccine or placebo injection. Aged 18-55 years, donor was enrolled in Boston around 2020. Worth noting for this clone: Antigen specificity is unknown.

Only in-frame clones appear in the TCRdb table, and some are missing; sequencing was by immunoSEQ multiplex PCR. Among about 680,000 clones, 89% were seen once, and the ten largest hold approximately 1.5%. Germline V lookup: CDR1 SGHDN, CDR2 FVKESK. V shed 2 bases and J shed 10 bases, with 23 bases lying between them. The CDR3 runs 16 residues. The specimen comprised peripheral blood, sampled in a trial of Ad26.COV2.S vaccine versus placebo. This rearrangement joins TRBV14 to TRBJ1-1, with D possibly TRBD1 on 6 matching bases. This receptor was obtained from a person between 18 and 59 years old who received the Ad26.COV2.S COVID-19 vaccine or a placebo. CDR3 DNA sequence: TGTGCCAGCAGCCAAATATCCGTTTTGGGACAACGAGGAGCTTTCTTT. Translation: CASSQISVLGQRGAFF.